The clone carrying this T cell receptor delta chain turned up a few times. No antigen is known for it. With V trimmed by 2 bases and J by 0 bases, 17 bases remained unmatched. Germline CDR1 reads TSWWSYY; CDR2 reads QGS. This CDR3 is built from 21 residues. These data belong to a study of Vδ1+ human thymocytes. Study-wide results and limits: Bulk repertoire data may be misinterpreted because of unexpected Vdelta2 sequences. Thymic delta-chain repertoires held approximately 19% Vdelta2 sequences and few Vdelta3, despite high sort purity. Highly polyclonal TRG and TRD repertoires with Gaussian CDR3 length distributions appeared in thymus.

After alphabeta T cell depletion, CD3+ Vdelta1+ Vdelta2- thymocytes were sorted. Sequences come from RNA converted to cDNA by reverse transcription. The CDR3 regions were amplified by multiplex PCR from V-gene primers to a constant-region primer. TCRdb re-identified clones in the multiplex PCR reads via CATT. The table lists 20,000 to 25,000 delta-chain clones, 7% to 8.5% of them singletons. The sequence came from a child less than two years old who had congenital heart surgery. The chain links TRDV1 to TRDJ2; 8 nucleotides align to TRDD3. The sequencing input was Vdelta1+ gamma-delta thymocytes from the thymus. The subset was: FACS-sorted CD3+ TCRalphabeta- TCRVdelta1+ TCRVdelta2- thymocytes. The CDR3 loop is CALGEGNLGYWGYSLTAQLFF. CDR3 nucleotide sequence: TGTGCTCTTGGGGAAGGCAACCTGGGCTACTGGGGATACTCTTTGACAGCACAACTCTTCTTT.